The 8 T cell receptor beta chains presented below share a single source sample, sequenced in a study of T cells in localized non-small cell lung cancer. The table came from immunoSEQ multiplex PCR; TCRdb's copy has only in-frame clones and leaves some out. This sample has roughly 900 clones, with less than 25% found just once. The sequenced sample was lung tumor tissue, obtained before any cancer treatment. These receptors all come from a woman aged 40-75 years with stage I squamous cell lung carcinoma.

The V gene is TRBV28, the J gene TRBJ1-1; weak D call: TRBD1 (6 bases). CDR1 MDHEN and CDR2 SYDVKM come from the germline V gene. There are 13 residues in the CDR3. V lost 11 bases to trimming and J lost 0 bases, with 13 bases between them. CDR3 residues: CAGAGVMNTEAFF. In DNA form, the CDR3 reads TGTGCCGGGGCAGGGGTTATGAACACTGAAGCTTTCTTT.

The chain employs TRBV6-8 and TRBJ1-4, with a weak D call TRBD1 (5 bases). Trimming took off 5 bases at V and 6 bases at J, with 13 bases between the two ends. The germline CDR1 and CDR2 sequences are MNHGY and SAAAGT. The CDR3 spans 14 residues. CDR3 sequence: CASSKDTLDEKLFF. The DNA for the CDR3 is TGTGCCAGCAGTAAGGACACTCTCGATGAAAAACTGTTTTTT.

This clone came up a few times. The V gene is TRBV11-3, the J gene TRBJ2-1, with TRBD2 identical over 7 bases. J was trimmed by 0 bases and V by 5 bases; bases with no gene match: 7. From germline, CDR1 is SGHNT and CDR2 YENEEA. The CDR3 is made up of 16 amino acids. This chain's CDR3 is CASSAWTRGSYNEQFF. CDR3 DNA: TGTGCCAGCAGCGCCTGGACTAGAGGCTCCTACAATGAGCAGTTCTTC.

This clone has more than one count but fewer than ten. The J gene is TRBJ1-4, the V gene TRBV1. TRBV1 is a pseudogene. The CDR3 covers 14 residues. CDR3: CASSAPGANEKLFF. The CDR3 coding sequence is TGCGCCAGCTCCGCACCCGGGGCTAATGAAAAACTGTTTTTT.

J is TRBJ1-2 and V is TRBV18; perhaps TRBD1 as D (5 bases). The CDR3 runs 13 residues. Germline CDR1 and CDR2: KGHSH and LQKENI. The V end lost 3 bases, the J end lost 4 bases, and 9 bases lay between the germline ends. CDR3 amino acids: CASSPAGRYGYTF. Written as DNA, the CDR3 is TGTGCCAGCTCACCCGCAGGGCGCTATGGCTACACCTTC.

The DNA of the CDR3 is TGTGCCAGTAGTATGCGAGGGGTGACTGAAGCTTTCTTT. Encoded protein: CASSMRGVTEAFF. J is TRBJ1-1 and V is TRBV19; TRBD1 is a possible D gene (5 bases). V lost 3 bases, J lost 5 bases, and 10 bases lay in between. CDR1 and CDR2 (germline): LNHDA, SQIVND (reference sequence). The CDR3 loop spans 13 amino acids.

This chain links TRBV27 with TRBJ1-1; 8 nucleotides match TRBD1. This CDR3 comprises 17 residues. V was pared by 4 bases and J by 4 bases, with 14 bases of the junction left unmatched. Germline loops: CDR1 MNHEY, CDR2 SMNVEV (reference sequence). The CDR3 nucleotides are TGTGCCAGCAGTTCACAATGGACAGGGCATAGGGGCACTGAAGCTTTCTTT. Translation: CASSSQWTGHRGTEAFF.

In nucleotides, the CDR3 is TGTGCAAGTCGAACTGCCGAACAGATGATGAACACTGAAGCTTTCTTT. Protein sequence: CASRTAEQMMNTEAFF. The chain joins TRBV12-2 to TRBJ1-1; the table assigns TRBD1, which was not confirmed against the DNA. TRBV12-2 is listed as a pseudogene. The length of the CDR3 is 16 residues.